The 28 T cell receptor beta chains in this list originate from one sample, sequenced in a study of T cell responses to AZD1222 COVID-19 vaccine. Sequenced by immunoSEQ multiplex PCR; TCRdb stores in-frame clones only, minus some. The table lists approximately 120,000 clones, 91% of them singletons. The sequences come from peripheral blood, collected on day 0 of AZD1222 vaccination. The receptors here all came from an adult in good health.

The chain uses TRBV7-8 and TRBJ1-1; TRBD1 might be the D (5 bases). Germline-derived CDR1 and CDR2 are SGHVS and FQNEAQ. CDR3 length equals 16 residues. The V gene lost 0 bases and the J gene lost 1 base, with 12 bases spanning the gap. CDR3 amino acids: CASSLAGGVKNTEAFF. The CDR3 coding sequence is TGTGCCAGCAGCTTAGCGGGGGGGGTAAAGAACACTGAAGCTTTCTTT. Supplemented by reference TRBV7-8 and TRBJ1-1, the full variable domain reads GAGVSQSPRYKVAKRGQDVALRCDPISGHVSLFWYQQALGQGPEFLTYFQNEAQLDKSGLPSDRFFAERPEGSVSTLKIQRTQQEDSAVYLCASSLAGGVKNTEAFFGQGTRLTVV.

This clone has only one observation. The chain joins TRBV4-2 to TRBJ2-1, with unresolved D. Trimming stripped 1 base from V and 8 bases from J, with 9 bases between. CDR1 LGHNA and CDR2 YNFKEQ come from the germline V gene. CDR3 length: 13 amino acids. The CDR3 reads CASSQGAEDEQFF. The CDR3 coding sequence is TGTGCCAGCAGCCAAGGGGCAGAGGATGAGCAGTTCTTC.

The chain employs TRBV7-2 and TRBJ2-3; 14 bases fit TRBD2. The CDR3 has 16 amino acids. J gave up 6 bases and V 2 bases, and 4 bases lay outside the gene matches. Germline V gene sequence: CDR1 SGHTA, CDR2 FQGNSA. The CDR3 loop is CASSLRLAGGIDTQYF. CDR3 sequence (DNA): TGTGCCAGCAGCTTAAGACTAGCGGGGGGGATTGATACGCAGTATTTT.

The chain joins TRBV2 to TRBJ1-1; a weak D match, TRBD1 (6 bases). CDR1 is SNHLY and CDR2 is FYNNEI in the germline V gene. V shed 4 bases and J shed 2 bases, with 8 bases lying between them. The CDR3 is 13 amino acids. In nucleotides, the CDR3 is TGTGCCAGCAGTGTGGACAGTAACACTGAAGCTTTCTTT. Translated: CASSVDSNTEAFF.

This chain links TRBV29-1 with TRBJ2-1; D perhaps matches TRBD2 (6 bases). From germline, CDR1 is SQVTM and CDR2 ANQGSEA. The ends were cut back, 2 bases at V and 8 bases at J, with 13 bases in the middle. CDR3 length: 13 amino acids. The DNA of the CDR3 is TGCAGCGTTGAACGGCAGGAGGGAGATGAGCAGTTCTTC. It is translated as CSVERQEGDEQFF.

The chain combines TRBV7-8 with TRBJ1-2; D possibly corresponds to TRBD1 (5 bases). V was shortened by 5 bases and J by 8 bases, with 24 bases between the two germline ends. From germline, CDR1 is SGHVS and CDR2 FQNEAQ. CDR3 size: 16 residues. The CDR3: CASSQRGGSRVDGYTF. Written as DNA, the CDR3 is TGTGCCAGCAGCCAGAGGGGAGGAAGTAGGGTGGACGGCTACACCTTC.

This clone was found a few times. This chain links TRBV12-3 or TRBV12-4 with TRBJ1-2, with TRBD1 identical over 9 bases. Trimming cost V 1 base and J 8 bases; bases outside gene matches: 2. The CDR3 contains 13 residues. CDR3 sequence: CASSLGTGEGYTF. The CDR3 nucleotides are TGTGCCAGCAGTTTAGGGACAGGGGAGGGCTACACCTTC.

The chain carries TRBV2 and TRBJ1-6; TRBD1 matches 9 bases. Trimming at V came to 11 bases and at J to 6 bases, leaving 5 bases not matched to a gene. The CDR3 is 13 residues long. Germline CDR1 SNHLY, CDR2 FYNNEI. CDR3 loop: CAGSGQGNSPLHF. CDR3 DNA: TGTGCCGGTTCGGGACAGGGTAATTCACCCCTCCACTTT.

CDR3: CASSFRTSPHEQFF. For the CDR3, the DNA is TGTGCCAGCAGCTTCCGGACTAGCCCCCATGAGCAGTTCTTC. This chain links TRBV7-3 with TRBJ2-1, with 8 bases matching TRBD2. Per the germline V gene, CDR1 is SGHTA and CDR2 is FQGTGA. There are 14 residues in the CDR3. With 3 bases clipped from V and 8 bases from J, the junction kept 6 bases outside the gene matches.

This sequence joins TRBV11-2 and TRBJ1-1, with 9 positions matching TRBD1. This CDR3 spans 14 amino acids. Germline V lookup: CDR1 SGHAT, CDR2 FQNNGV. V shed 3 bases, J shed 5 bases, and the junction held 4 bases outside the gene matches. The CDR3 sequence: CASSLTGGGTEAFF. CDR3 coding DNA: TGTGCCAGCAGCTTGACAGGGGGGGGAACTGAAGCTTTCTTT.

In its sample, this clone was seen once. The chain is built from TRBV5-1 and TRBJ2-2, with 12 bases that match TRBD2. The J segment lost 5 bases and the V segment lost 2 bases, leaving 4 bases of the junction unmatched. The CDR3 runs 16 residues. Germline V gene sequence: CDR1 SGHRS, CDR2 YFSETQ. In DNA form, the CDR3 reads TGCGCCAGCAGCTTACTAGCGGGGGGCAGGACCGGGGAGCTGTTTTTT. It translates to CASSLLAGGRTGELFF.

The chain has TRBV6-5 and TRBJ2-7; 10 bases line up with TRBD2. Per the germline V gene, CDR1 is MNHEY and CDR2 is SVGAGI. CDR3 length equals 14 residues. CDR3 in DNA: TGTGCTTCAGGACTAGCGGTCTCTCGGGACGAGCAGTACTTC. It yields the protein CASGLAVSRDEQYF.

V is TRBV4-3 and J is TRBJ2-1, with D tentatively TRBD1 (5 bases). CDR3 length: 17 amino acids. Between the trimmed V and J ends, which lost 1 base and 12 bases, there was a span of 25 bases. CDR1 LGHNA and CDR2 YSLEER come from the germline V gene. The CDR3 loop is CASSQVRSGPFSLGQFF. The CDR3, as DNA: TGCGCCAGCAGCCAAGTCAGGTCAGGGCCGTTTTCCCTCGGGCAGTTCTTC.

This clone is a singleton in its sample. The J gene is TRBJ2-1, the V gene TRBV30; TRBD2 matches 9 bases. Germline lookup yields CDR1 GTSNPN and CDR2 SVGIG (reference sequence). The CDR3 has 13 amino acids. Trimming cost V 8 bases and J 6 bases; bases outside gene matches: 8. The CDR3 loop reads CARRSGGTNEQFF. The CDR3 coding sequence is TGTGCCCGCCGTAGCGGGGGTACCAATGAGCAGTTCTTC.

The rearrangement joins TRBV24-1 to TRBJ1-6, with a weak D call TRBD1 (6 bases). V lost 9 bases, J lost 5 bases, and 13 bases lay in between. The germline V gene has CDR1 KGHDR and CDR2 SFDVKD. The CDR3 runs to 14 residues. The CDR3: CATPSDRDNSPLHF. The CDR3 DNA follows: TGTGCCACCCCATCGGACAGAGATAATTCACCCCTCCACTTT.

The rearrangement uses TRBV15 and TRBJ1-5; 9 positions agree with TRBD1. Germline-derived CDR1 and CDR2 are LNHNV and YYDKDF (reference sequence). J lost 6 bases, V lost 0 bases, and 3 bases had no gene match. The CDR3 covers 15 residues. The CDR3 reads CATSREGTGLQPQHF. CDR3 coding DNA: TGTGCCACCAGCAGAGAGGGGACAGGGCTTCAGCCCCAGCATTTT. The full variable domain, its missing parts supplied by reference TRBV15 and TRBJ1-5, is DAMVIQNPRYQVTQFGKPVTLSCSQTLNHNVMYWYQQKSSQAPKLLFHYYDKDFNNEADTPDNFQSRRPNTSFCFLDIRSPGLGDTAMYLCATSREGTGLQPQHFGDGTRLSIL.

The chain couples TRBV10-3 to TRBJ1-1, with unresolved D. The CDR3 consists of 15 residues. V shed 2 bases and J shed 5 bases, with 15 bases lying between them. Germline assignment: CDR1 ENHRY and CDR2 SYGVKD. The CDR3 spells CAISEAGEGRTEAFF. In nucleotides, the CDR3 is TGTGCCATCAGTGAGGCCGGCGAGGGTCGGACTGAAGCTTTCTTT.

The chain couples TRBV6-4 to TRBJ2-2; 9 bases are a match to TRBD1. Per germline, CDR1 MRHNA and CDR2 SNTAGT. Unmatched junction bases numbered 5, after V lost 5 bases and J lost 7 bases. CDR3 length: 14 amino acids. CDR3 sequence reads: CASSLQGAVGELFF. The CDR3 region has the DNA TGTGCCAGCAGTCTACAGGGGGCGGTCGGGGAGCTGTTTTTT.

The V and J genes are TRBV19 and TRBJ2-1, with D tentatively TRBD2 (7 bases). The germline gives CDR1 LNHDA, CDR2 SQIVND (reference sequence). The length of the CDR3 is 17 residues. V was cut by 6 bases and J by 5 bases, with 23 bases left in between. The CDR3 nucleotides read TGTGCCAGTAGGAGGGGAGGGGGGCTAAGGTTTGACAATGAGCAGTTCTTC. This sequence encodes CASRRGGGLRFDNEQFF.

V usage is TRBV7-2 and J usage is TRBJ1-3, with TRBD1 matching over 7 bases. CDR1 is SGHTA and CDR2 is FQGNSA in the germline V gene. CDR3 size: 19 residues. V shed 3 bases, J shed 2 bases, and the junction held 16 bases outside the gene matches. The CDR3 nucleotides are TGTGCCAGCAGCTTGTCAGGGGGATTTGGGCCGACCACTGGAAACACCATATATTTT. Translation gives CASSLSGGFGPTTGNTIYF.

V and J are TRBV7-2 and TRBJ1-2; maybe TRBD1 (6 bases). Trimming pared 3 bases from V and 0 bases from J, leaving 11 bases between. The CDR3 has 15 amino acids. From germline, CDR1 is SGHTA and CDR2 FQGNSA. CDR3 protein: CASSFGGATNYGYTF. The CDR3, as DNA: TGTGCCAGCAGCTTTGGGGGGGCGACTAACTATGGCTACACCTTC.

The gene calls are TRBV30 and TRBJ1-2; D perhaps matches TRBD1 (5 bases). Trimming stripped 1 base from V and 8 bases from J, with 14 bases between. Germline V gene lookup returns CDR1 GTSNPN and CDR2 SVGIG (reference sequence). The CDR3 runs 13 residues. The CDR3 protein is CAWSARTKLGYTF. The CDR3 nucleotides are TGTGCCTGGAGTGCTAGGACAAAACTAGGCTACACCTTC.

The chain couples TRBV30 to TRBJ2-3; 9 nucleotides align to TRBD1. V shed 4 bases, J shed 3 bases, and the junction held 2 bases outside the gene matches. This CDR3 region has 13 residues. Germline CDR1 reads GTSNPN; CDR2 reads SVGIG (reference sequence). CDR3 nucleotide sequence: TGTGCCTGGAAACAGGGGGCTACAGATACGCAGTATTTT. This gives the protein CAWKQGATDTQYF. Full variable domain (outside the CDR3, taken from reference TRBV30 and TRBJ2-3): SQTIHQWPATLVQPVGSPLSLECTVEGTSNPNLYWYRQAAGRGLQLLFYSVGIGQISSEVPQNLSASRPQDRQFILSSKKLLLSDSGFYLCAWKQGATDTQYFGPGTRLTVL.

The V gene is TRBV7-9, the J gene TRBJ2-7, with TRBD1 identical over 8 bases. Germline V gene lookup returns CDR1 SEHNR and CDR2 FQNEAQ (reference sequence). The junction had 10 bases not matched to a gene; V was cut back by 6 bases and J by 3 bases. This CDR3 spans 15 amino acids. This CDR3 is CASSSQGVIGYEQYF. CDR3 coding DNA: TGTGCCAGCAGTTCACAGGGGGTTATAGGCTACGAGCAGTACTTC.

CDR3 nucleotides: TGTGCCAGCAGCTCCCATGGACAGGGGGAGCTGTTTTTT. Residues: CASSSHGQGELFF. The V call is TRBV7-8, the J call TRBJ2-2; maybe TRBD1 (6 bases). The CDR3 contains 13 residues. V shed 4 bases and J shed 8 bases, with 11 bases lying between them. In germline, CDR1 is SGHVS, CDR2 FQNEAQ.

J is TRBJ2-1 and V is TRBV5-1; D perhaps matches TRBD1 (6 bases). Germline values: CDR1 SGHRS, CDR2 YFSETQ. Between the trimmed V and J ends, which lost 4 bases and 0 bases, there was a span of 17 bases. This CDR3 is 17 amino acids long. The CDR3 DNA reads TGCGCCAGCAGCCCTGGCTCGGGACAAAGCTCCTACAATGAGCAGTTCTTC. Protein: CASSPGSGQSSYNEQFF.

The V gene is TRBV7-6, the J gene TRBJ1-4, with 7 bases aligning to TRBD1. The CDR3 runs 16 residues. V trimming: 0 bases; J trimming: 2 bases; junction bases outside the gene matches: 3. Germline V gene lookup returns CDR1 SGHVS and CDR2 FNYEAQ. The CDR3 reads CASSLATGWTNEKLFF. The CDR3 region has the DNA TGTGCCAGCAGCTTAGCGACAGGGTGGACTAATGAAAAACTGTTTTTT. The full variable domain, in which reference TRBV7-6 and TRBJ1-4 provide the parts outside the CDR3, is GAGVSQSPRYKVTKRGQDVALRCDPISGHVSLYWYRQALGQGPEFLTYFNYEAQQDKSGLPNDRFSAERPEGSISTLTIQRTEQRDSAMYRCASSLATGWTNEKLFFGSGTQLSVL.

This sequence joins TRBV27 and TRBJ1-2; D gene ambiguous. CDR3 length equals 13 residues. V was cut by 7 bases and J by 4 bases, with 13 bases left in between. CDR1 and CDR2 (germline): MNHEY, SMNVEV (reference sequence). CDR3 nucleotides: TGTGCCAGCACGGCGGCGGGAACCTATGGCTACACCTTC. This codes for CASTAAGTYGYTF.